The source of this T cell receptor (beta chain) is a study of control samples from healthy donors and cancer patients. Repertoires were generated with immunoSEQ multiplex PCR, while TCRdb's copy carries only in-frame clones and drops some. Among 120,000 to 150,000 clones listed, approximately 92% were seen once. CDR1 SNHLY and CDR2 FYNNEI come from the germline V gene. V was pared by 11 bases and J by 2 bases, with 12 bases between. This CDR3 is 12 amino acids long. The TCR was taken from a man between 25 and 39 years old in good health. The chain joins TRBV2 to TRBJ1-1, with a possible D match to TRBD1 (6 bases). Specimen: blood. The CDR3 reads CAPAGANTEAFF. The CDR3 bases are TGTGCCCCAGCAGGGGCAAACACTGAAGCTTTCTTT.